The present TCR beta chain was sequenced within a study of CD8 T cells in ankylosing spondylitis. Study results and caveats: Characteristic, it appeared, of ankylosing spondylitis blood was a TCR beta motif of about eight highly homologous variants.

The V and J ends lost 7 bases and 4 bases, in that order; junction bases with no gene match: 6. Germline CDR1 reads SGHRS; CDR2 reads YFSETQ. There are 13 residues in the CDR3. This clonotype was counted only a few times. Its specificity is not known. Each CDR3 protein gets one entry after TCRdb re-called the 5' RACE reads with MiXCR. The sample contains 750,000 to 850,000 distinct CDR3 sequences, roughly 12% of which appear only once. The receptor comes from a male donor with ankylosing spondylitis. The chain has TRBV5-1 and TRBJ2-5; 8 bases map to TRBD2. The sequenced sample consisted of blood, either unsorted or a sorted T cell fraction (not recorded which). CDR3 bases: TGCGCCAGCTACGACCTAGCGGGAGAGACCCAGTACTTC. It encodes CASYDLAGETQYF.